What follows are 19 T cell receptor beta chains derived from one specimen sequenced in a study of CD8+CD57+ T cells in acquired aplastic anemia. CDR3 and TCR beta VDJ profiling relied on genomic DNA as the template. TCRdb called the reads again in MiXCR, with one record for every CDR3 protein. In the table there are over 150,000 distinct CDR3 sequences, roughly half of which are singletons. The specimen sequenced was sorted CD4+, CD8+, or CD8+CD57+ T cells (not recorded which) from PBMCs. The receptors derive from a human donor in good health, serving as a control.

The chain links TRBV6-4 to TRBJ2-3, with D hard to call. Germline-derived CDR1 and CDR2 are MRHNA and SNTAGT. The CDR3 covers 13 residues. With 2 bases removed from V and 2 bases from J, the gap between germline ends came to 5 bases. CDR3 loop: CASSDGDTDTQYF. CDR3 nucleotides: TGTGCCAGCAGTGACGGGGACACAGATACGCAGTATTTT.

This clonotype was counted only a few times. V gene TRBV18 combines with J gene TRBJ2-1; 12 positions agree with TRBD1. The CDR3 runs to 15 residues. Germline loops: CDR1 KGHSH, CDR2 LQKENI. Trimming removed 2 bases from V and 7 bases from J; junction bases left unmatched: 3. The CDR3 DNA reads TGTGCCAGCTCACCATGGGACAGGGGGCAAAATGAGCAGTTCTTC. Translated, it gives CASSPWDRGQNEQFF. The full variable domain, with the rest looked up from reference TRBV18 and TRBJ2-1, is NAGVMQNPRHLVRRRGQEARLRCSPMKGHSHVYWYRQLPEEGLKFMVYLQKENIIDESGMPKERFSAEFPKEGPSILRIQQVVRGDSAAYFCASSPWDRGQNEQFFGPGTRLTVL.

CDR3 sequence (DNA): TGTGCCAGCAGCCCGACAGGGGAGGGCGAGCAGTACTTC. Protein product: CASSPTGEGEQYF. This chain links TRBV7-2 with TRBJ2-7; possibly TRBD1 for D (8 bases). Germline loops: CDR1 SGHTA, CDR2 FQGNSA. This CDR3 region has 13 residues. V gave up 5 bases and J gave up 6 bases, with 14 bases separating them.

The V and J genes are TRBV20-1 and TRBJ1-6, with D perhaps matching TRBD1 (6 bases). This CDR3 is 17 amino acids long. CDR1 and CDR2 from the germline V gene are DFQATT and SNEGSKA (reference sequence). Trimming left V 0 bases short and J 7 bases short, with 19 bases between. CDR3 residues: CSARDPSRGGGNSPLHF. CDR3 nucleotide sequence: TGCAGTGCTAGAGATCCGAGCAGGGGAGGTGGAAATTCACCCCTCCACTTT.

The rearrangement joins TRBV3-1 to TRBJ2-5, with D perhaps TRBD1 or TRBD2 (6 bases each). The V gene's germline CDR1 is LGHDT and CDR2 YNNKEL (reference sequence). This CDR3 has 15 residues. Between the trimmed V and J ends, which lost 6 bases and 4 bases, there was a span of 18 bases. CDR3 amino acids: CASRRVEGGTETQYF. CDR3 in DNA: TGTGCCAGCAGACGGGTTGAGGGGGGCACAGAGACCCAGTACTTC.

The chain recombines TRBV24-1 with TRBJ2-3, with TRBD2 identical over 14 bases. The CDR3 sequence is 17 residues long. Germline V CDR1 and CDR2: KGHDR, SFDVKD. V was clipped by 3 bases and J by 6 bases; unmatched bases: 7. CDR3 nucleotides: TGTGCCACCAGTGATCGCGGACTAGCGGGGGGCCTGGATACGCAGTATTTT. Protein product: CATSDRGLAGGLDTQYF.

V is TRBV20-1 and J is TRBJ2-7; 8 nucleotides agree with TRBD1. Germline trimming cut 2 bases from V and 0 bases from J; bases unmatched to any gene: 6. CDR1 DFQATT and CDR2 SNEGSKA come from the germline V gene (reference sequence). The length of the CDR3 is 15 residues. The CDR3 region is CSARPRDRSSYEQYF. The DNA for the CDR3 is TGCAGTGCTAGACCTCGGGACAGGAGCTCCTACGAGCAGTACTTC.

This clonotype was detected ten times or more. J is TRBJ2-7 and V is TRBV27; 8 nucleotides match TRBD2. Germline loops: CDR1 MNHEY, CDR2 SMNVEV (reference sequence). The CDR3 length is 14 residues. V was pared by 5 bases and J by 2 bases, with 5 bases of the junction left unmatched. The CDR3 sequence is CASSPRGGAYEQYF. The CDR3 DNA reads TGTGCCAGCAGTCCTCGGGGGGGGGCCTACGAGCAGTACTTC.

The V and J genes are TRBV19 and TRBJ1-5; D perhaps matches TRBD1 (5 bases). V lost 6 bases and J lost 3, with 9 bases in between. Germline loops: CDR1 LNHDA, CDR2 SQIVND (reference sequence). The CDR3 contains 13 residues. The CDR3 region is CASSGGYNQPQHF. CDR3 DNA sequence: TGTGCCAGTAGCGGGGGTTACAATCAGCCCCAGCATTTT.

V is TRBV7-2 and J is TRBJ1-4; 7 positions agree with TRBD1. Per the germline V gene, CDR1 is SGHTA and CDR2 is FQGNSA. The CDR3 spans 14 residues. V gave up 5 bases and J gave up 12 bases; unmatched junction bases: 12. In DNA, the CDR3 is TGTGCCAGCAGCACGCGACAGGGAGGGGAAGAACTGTTTTTT. Its protein product is CASSTRQGGEELFF.

This clonotype came up many times. V is TRBV6-2 or TRBV6-3 and J is TRBJ2-7, with 7 bases lining up with TRBD2. The CDR3 consists of 15 residues. V lost 6 bases, J lost 3 bases, and 11 bases stayed unmatched. CDR1 is MNHEY, CDR2 SVGEGT, per germline. As DNA, the CDR3 is TGTGCCAGCAGCCCCCGGGGAGGGCTGGTCTACGAGCAGTACTTC. Translating gives CASSPRGGLVYEQYF.

The chain joins TRBV5-5 to TRBJ2-5, with 9 bases fitting TRBD1. Germline lookup yields CDR1 SGHKS and CDR2 YYEKEE (reference sequence). Trimming cost V 2 bases and J 3 bases; bases outside gene matches: 5. The CDR3 has 15 amino acids. The CDR3 sequence is CASSLSTGGEETQYF. The CDR3 DNA sequence: TGTGCCAGCAGCTTAAGTACAGGGGGCGAAGAGACCCAGTACTTC.

This clonotype was found many times. The CDR3 sequence: CASSEVHLGTGVRNQPQHF. CDR3 bases: TGCGCCAGCAGTGAGGTACATCTAGGGACAGGGGTTCGCAATCAGCCCCAGCATTTT. J is TRBJ1-5 and V is TRBV10-1; 10 nucleotides agree with TRBD1. This CDR3 has 19 amino acids. Per the germline V gene, CDR1 is WNHNN and CDR2 is SYGVQD (reference sequence). After removal of 2 bases from V and 2 bases from J, the junction contained 12 bases not matched to a gene.

This clonotype was seen repeatedly, ten times or more. The J gene is TRBJ2-5, the V gene TRBV7-6; 7 positions match TRBD1. Germline loops: CDR1 SGHVS, CDR2 FNYEAQ. The CDR3 has 14 residues. V trimming: 1 base; J trimming: 5 bases; junction bases outside the gene matches: 4. The CDR3: CASSLEADRETQYF. The CDR3 nucleotides are TGTGCCAGCAGCTTAGAGGCGGACAGGGAGACCCAGTACTTC.

This clonotype was seen repeatedly, ten times or more. This sequence joins TRBV28 and TRBJ1-5; D is perhaps TRBD1 (5 bases). The germline V gene encodes CDR1 MDHEN and CDR2 SYDVKM. The CDR3 is 15 amino acids. The V end lost 5 bases, the J end lost 6 bases, and 17 bases lay between the germline ends. As DNA, the CDR3 is TGTGCCAGCAGTGTGCTTCGCGGGGCAATTCAGCCCCAGCATTTT. Translation: CASSVLRGAIQPQHF. Combining the CDR3 with reference TRBV28 and TRBJ1-5 gives the whole variable domain DVKVTQSSRYLVKRTGEKVFLECVQDMDHENMFWYRQDPGLGLRLIYFSYDVKMKEKGDIPEGYSVSREKKERFSLILESASTNQTSMYLCASSVLRGAIQPQHFGDGTRLSIL.

Points on this clonotype: Without the conserved terminal phenylalanine or tryptophan, this CDR3 likely stems from a read error. No DNA is shown, since the ends of the CDR3 on it are uncertain; the CDR3 is the one TCRdb lists. This chain connects TRBV9 to TRBJ2-3; TRBD1 is taken as the D call from the table, unchecked against the DNA. The CDR3 has 16 amino acids, counting both end residues. Germline lookup yields CDR1 SGDLS and CDR2 YYNGEE. This chain's CDR3 is CASSPEATKSHRYAVV.

This clonotype has ten or more counts. V gene TRBV11-1 combines with J gene TRBJ2-1, with TRBD1 matching 10 bases. Germline V gives CDR1 SGHAT, CDR2 FQDESV (reference sequence). V was pared by 1 base and J by 5 bases, with 14 bases of the junction left unmatched. The CDR3 has 19 amino acids. CDR3: CASSLGYSDRGPKNNEQFF. CDR3 DNA sequence: TGTGCCAGCAGCTTAGGCTACTCCGACAGGGGGCCTAAAAACAATGAGCAGTTCTTC.

The J gene is TRBJ2-4, the V gene TRBV10-3, with TRBD2 as a possible D gene (7 bases). This CDR3 region has 16 residues. V was shortened by 1 base and J by 3 bases, with 13 bases between the two germline ends. CDR1 is ENHRY, CDR2 SYGVKD, per germline. The CDR3 reads CAISEYGGLDKNIQYF. DNA of the CDR3: TGTGCCATCAGTGAGTACGGGGGGCTTGACAAAAACATTCAGTACTTC.

This clonotype was seen many times. The genes are TRBV15 and TRBJ1-2; no definite D call. The ends were cut back, 0 bases at V and 4 bases at J, with 15 bases in the middle. In germline, CDR1 is LNHNV, CDR2 YYDKDF (reference sequence). The CDR3 contains 16 residues. The CDR3 here is CATSRDLAGNSYGYTF. The CDR3 bases are TGTGCCACCAGCAGAGATTTGGCCGGTAATAGCTATGGCTACACCTTC.